Listed below are T cell receptor beta chains from one sample, sequenced in a study of Graves' ophthalmopathy and Graves' hyperthyroidism. TCRdb recomputed calls from the multiplex PCR reads with MiXCR, one row per CDR3 protein. The top ten clones hold approximately 6.5% of a sample with hundreds of thousands of distinct CDR3 sequences, 20% to 25% of them seen once. The material sequenced was peripheral blood. The source of these receptors is a woman younger than 35 with stable Graves' hyperthyroidism. Some clones in this sample may be carry-over from other donors' samples. Both conserved end residues are part of each CDR3. Fields, in order: clone size, J gene, D gene, V gene, CDR3 protein, CDR3 DNA. A D gene is named only where the DNA matches it firmly. Only some rows state a clone size, as once, few, many or a class for expanded clones.

abundance: NA
j_gene: TRBJ1-1
d_gene: NA
v_gene: TRBV6-5
CDR3aa: CASSSSRKEGTEAFF
CDR3nt: TGTGCCAGCAGTTCGTCTAGGAAGGAGGGCACTGAAGCTTTCTTT

abundance: few
j_gene: TRBJ2-7
d_gene: NA
v_gene: TRBV7-9
CDR3aa: CASSLYTGSSYEQYF
CDR3nt: TGTGCCAGCAGCTTATATACAGGGAGCTCCTACGAGCAGTACTTC

abundance: many
j_gene: TRBJ1-2
d_gene: NA
v_gene: TRBV12-3/TRBV12-4
CDR3aa: CASSLANYGYTF
CDR3nt: TGTGCCAGCAGTTTAGCTAACTATGGCTACACCTTC

abundance: few
j_gene: TRBJ1-6
d_gene: NA
v_gene: TRBV6-5
CDR3aa: CASSYSSSYNSPLHF
CDR3nt: TGTGCCAGCAGTTACAGTAGCTCCTATAATTCACCCCTCCACTTT

abundance: NA
j_gene: TRBJ2-7
d_gene: TRBD1
v_gene: TRBV19
CDR3aa: CASTQGQGPYEQYF
CDR3nt: TGTGCCAGTACCCAGGGACAGGGGCCCTACGAGCAGTACTTC

abundance: few
j_gene: TRBJ2-7
d_gene: NA
v_gene: TRBV2
CDR3aa: CADLPLSSYEQYF
CDR3nt: TGTGCCGACCTTCCCCTCAGCTCCTACGAGCAGTACTTC

abundance: NA
j_gene: TRBJ1-5
d_gene: NA
v_gene: TRBV12-3/TRBV12-4
CDR3aa: CASSLGQGDAEPQHF
CDR3nt: TGTGCCAGCAGTTTAGGGCAGGGAGACGCGGAGCCCCAGCATTTT

abundance: NA
j_gene: TRBJ2-7
d_gene: TRBD1
v_gene: TRBV6-1
CDR3aa: CASSEGGTGRGEQYF
CDR3nt: TGTGCCAGCAGTGAAGGGGGGACAGGAAGAGGTGAGCAGTACTTC

abundance: NA
j_gene: TRBJ2-5
d_gene: NA
v_gene: TRBV28
CDR3aa: CAKKETQYF
CDR3nt: TGTGCCAAAAAGGAGACCCAGTACTTC

abundance: few
j_gene: TRBJ2-5
d_gene: NA
v_gene: TRBV14
CDR3aa: CASSQFSARGEETQYF
CDR3nt: TGTGCCAGCAGCCAATTCTCGGCGAGAGGGGAAGAGACCCAGTACTTC

abundance: NA
j_gene: TRBJ1-1
d_gene: NA
v_gene: TRBV2
CDR3aa: CASLLRGAGDTEAFF
CDR3nt: TGTGCCAGCCTTCTTAGAGGGGCAGGGGACACTGAAGCTTTCTTT

abundance: few
j_gene: TRBJ1-2
d_gene: TRBD1
v_gene: TRBV19
CDR3aa: CASSGYGTDINYGYTF
CDR3nt: TGTGCCAGTAGTGGATACGGGACAGATATTAACTATGGCTACACCTTC

abundance: NA
j_gene: TRBJ1-5
d_gene: TRBD1
v_gene: TRBV27
CDR3aa: CASSNQGEVGQPQHF
CDR3nt: TGTGCCAGCAGCAACCAGGGGGAAGTGGGTCAGCCCCAGCATTTT

abundance: many
j_gene: TRBJ2-7
d_gene: NA
v_gene: TRBV11-2
CDR3aa: CASSLVSDSSYEQYF
CDR3nt: TGTGCCAGCAGCTTAGTTTCGGACAGCTCCTACGAGCAGTACTTC

abundance: few
j_gene: TRBJ1-1
d_gene: NA
v_gene: TRBV20-1
CDR3aa: CSARGFGPGGTEAFF
CDR3nt: TGCAGTGCTAGAGGGTTCGGGCCGGGGGGGACTGAAGCTTTCTTT

abundance: many
j_gene: TRBJ1-1
d_gene: NA
v_gene: TRBV2
CDR3aa: CASSQDARVGTEAFF
CDR3nt: TGTGCCAGCAGCCAAGATGCCAGGGTAGGGACTGAAGCTTTCTTT

abundance: many
j_gene: TRBJ2-7
d_gene: NA
v_gene: TRBV6-5
CDR3aa: CASSYSGLASYEQYF
CDR3nt: TGTGCCAGCAGTTATTCCGGACTGGCGTCCTACGAGCAGTACTTC

abundance: many
j_gene: TRBJ2-7
d_gene: TRBD1
v_gene: TRBV29-1
CDR3aa: CSVESRGYEQYF
CDR3nt: TGCAGCGTTGAGTCCAGGGGGTACGAGCAGTACTTC

abundance: many
j_gene: TRBJ2-2
d_gene: NA
v_gene: TRBV7-8
CDR3aa: CASSLERVRVYTGELFF
CDR3nt: TGTGCCAGCAGCCTGGAGCGAGTCAGGGTTTACACCGGGGAGCTGTTTTTT

abundance: many
j_gene: TRBJ1-2
d_gene: NA
v_gene: TRBV29-1
CDR3aa: CSVGKDSTDNYGYTF
CDR3nt: TGCAGCGTTGGTAAGGACAGCACTGATAACTATGGCTACACCTTC

abundance: NA
j_gene: TRBJ1-5
d_gene: NA
v_gene: TRBV4-1
CDR3aa: CASSQVPSSNQPQHF
CDR3nt: TGCGCCAGCAGCCAAGTGCCCAGTAGCAATCAGCCCCAGCATTTT

abundance: NA
j_gene: TRBJ1-5
d_gene: NA
v_gene: TRBV19
CDR3aa: CASRKGGHYSNQPQHF
CDR3nt: TGTGCCAGTAGGAAGGGGGGGCACTATAGCAATCAGCCCCAGCATTTT

abundance: many
j_gene: TRBJ2-7
d_gene: TRBD1
v_gene: TRBV7-2
CDR3aa: CASSFGQGLYEQYF
CDR3nt: TGTGCCAGCAGCTTTGGACAGGGGTTGTACGAGCAGTACTTC

abundance: many
j_gene: TRBJ2-2
d_gene: NA
v_gene: TRBV20-1
CDR3aa: CSARDSGDRELFF
CDR3nt: TGCAGTGCTAGGGACTCAGGGGATCGGGAGCTGTTTTTT

abundance: many
j_gene: TRBJ1-1
d_gene: NA
v_gene: TRBV6-2/TRBV6-3
CDR3aa: CASGHFGTEAFF
CDR3nt: TGTGCCAGCGGGCACTTTGGGACTGAAGCTTTCTTT

abundance: few
j_gene: TRBJ1-3
d_gene: NA
v_gene: TRBV3-1
CDR3aa: CASRQQGLSGNTIYF
CDR3nt: TGTGCCAGCAGACAACAGGGACTCTCTGGAAACACCATATATTTT

abundance: NA
j_gene: TRBJ2-2
d_gene: NA
v_gene: TRBV6-1
CDR3aa: CASSEYGGGGPGELFF
CDR3nt: TGTGCCAGCAGTGAATATGGAGGAGGGGGGCCCGGGGAGCTGTTTTTT

abundance: many
j_gene: TRBJ2-2
d_gene: NA
v_gene: TRBV24-1
CDR3aa: CATSDRRYTGELFF
CDR3nt: TGTGCCACCAGTGACCGAAGGTATACCGGGGAGCTGTTTTTT

abundance: many
j_gene: TRBJ2-7
d_gene: TRBD1
v_gene: TRBV6-2/TRBV6-3
CDR3aa: CASSYTTGNSYEQYF
CDR3nt: TGTGCCAGCAGTTACACGACAGGGAACTCCTACGAGCAGTACTTC

abundance: many
j_gene: TRBJ1-5
d_gene: NA
v_gene: TRBV27
CDR3aa: CASSFIGQPQHF
CDR3nt: TGTGCCAGCAGTTTCATTGGGCAGCCCCAGCATTTT

abundance: NA
j_gene: TRBJ2-2
d_gene: NA
v_gene: TRBV6-5
CDR3aa: CASSSGLPGELFF
CDR3nt: TGTGCCAGCAGTTCAGGGTTACCCGGGGAGCTGTTTTTT

abundance: few
j_gene: TRBJ2-7
d_gene: TRBD2
v_gene: TRBV5-1
CDR3aa: CASSSGTSDIYEQYF
CDR3nt: TGCGCCAGCAGCTCTGGGACTAGTGATATCTACGAGCAGTACTTC

abundance: NA
j_gene: TRBJ2-2
d_gene: TRBD2
v_gene: TRBV20-1
CDR3aa: CSAREAGGPGELFF
CDR3nt: TGCAGTGCTAGAGAAGCGGGAGGGCCCGGGGAGCTGTTTTTT

abundance: NA
j_gene: TRBJ1-6
d_gene: NA
v_gene: TRBV10-3
CDR3aa: CAISEFGTFSYNSPLHF
CDR3nt: TGTGCCATCAGTGAATTCGGGACCTTCTCCTATAATTCACCCCTCCACTTT

abundance: few
j_gene: TRBJ1-1
d_gene: TRBD1
v_gene: TRBV7-9
CDR3aa: CASSSGQTMNTEAFF
CDR3nt: TGTGCCAGCAGCTCGGGACAGACCATGAACACTGAAGCTTTCTTT

abundance: many
j_gene: TRBJ2-7
d_gene: TRBD2
v_gene: TRBV29-1
CDR3aa: CSVSLAGRSYEQYF
CDR3nt: TGCAGCGTTAGCCTAGCGGGAAGGTCCTACGAGCAGTACTTC

abundance: NA
j_gene: TRBJ2-5
d_gene: TRBD2
v_gene: TRBV20-1
CDR3aa: CSALRLAGFQETQYF
CDR3nt: TGCAGTGCCCTGCGACTAGCGGGGTTCCAAGAGACCCAGTACTTC

abundance: many
j_gene: TRBJ2-7
d_gene: NA
v_gene: TRBV7-9
CDR3aa: CASSRKGGYEQYF
CDR3nt: TGTGCCAGCAGTCGAAAGGGGGGCTACGAGCAGTACTTC

abundance: once
j_gene: TRBJ2-7
d_gene: TRBD1
v_gene: TRBV28
CDR3aa: CASERDRGPYEQYF
CDR3nt: TGTGCCAGCGAAAGGGACAGGGGTCCCTACGAGCAGTACTTC

abundance: once
j_gene: TRBJ2-5
d_gene: NA
v_gene: TRBV2
CDR3aa: CASSVSGDGETYQETQYF
CDR3nt: TGTGCCAGCAGTGTGTCTGGGGACGGAGAAACGTACCAAGAGACCCAGTACTTC

abundance: many
j_gene: TRBJ1-5
d_gene: NA
v_gene: TRBV18
CDR3aa: CASSPVDGVQPQHF
CDR3nt: TGTGCCAGCTCACCGGTTGACGGGGTTCAGCCCCAGCATTTT

abundance: few
j_gene: TRBJ2-5
d_gene: NA
v_gene: TRBV30
CDR3aa: CAWGHSLQETQYF
CDR3nt: TGTGCCTGGGGGCACTCGCTACAAGAGACCCAGTACTTC

abundance: few
j_gene: TRBJ2-2
d_gene: NA
v_gene: TRBV3-1
CDR3aa: CASSQHSRGRGGELFF
CDR3nt: TGTGCCAGCAGCCAGCACAGCAGGGGACGTGGAGGGGAGCTGTTTTTT

abundance: few
j_gene: TRBJ1-2
d_gene: NA
v_gene: TRBV4-3
CDR3aa: CASSQVPRDYGYTF
CDR3nt: TGCGCCAGCAGCCAAGTGCCCAGGGACTATGGCTACACCTTC

abundance: few
j_gene: TRBJ1-1
d_gene: NA
v_gene: TRBV2
CDR3aa: CASSGKGANTEAFF
CDR3nt: TGTGCCAGCAGTGGAAAGGGCGCGAACACTGAAGCTTTCTTT

abundance: many
j_gene: TRBJ1-2
d_gene: NA
v_gene: TRBV30
CDR3aa: CAWSRANLFYGYTF
CDR3nt: TGTGCCTGGAGTCGGGCGAACCTATTCTATGGCTACACCTTC

abundance: NA
j_gene: TRBJ2-5
d_gene: TRBD2
v_gene: TRBV6-1
CDR3aa: CATSPGLAGWETQYF
CDR3nt: TGTGCCACCAGTCCGGGACTAGCGGGGTGGGAGACCCAGTACTTC

abundance: many
j_gene: TRBJ2-3
d_gene: NA
v_gene: TRBV6-2/TRBV6-3
CDR3aa: CASSLPLRDTQYF
CDR3nt: TGTGCCAGCAGCCTACCGTTGAGGGATACGCAGTATTTT

abundance: many
j_gene: TRBJ1-5
d_gene: NA
v_gene: TRBV20-1
CDR3aa: CTEQGKNNQPQHF
CDR3nt: TGCACAGAACAGGGTAAGAACAATCAGCCCCAGCATTTT

abundance: many
j_gene: TRBJ2-7
d_gene: TRBD2
v_gene: TRBV25-1
CDR3aa: CASKTSEASGAYEQYF
CDR3nt: TGTGCCAGCAAGACGTCAGAGGCTAGCGGGGCCTACGAGCAGTACTTC

abundance: many
j_gene: TRBJ1-6
d_gene: NA
v_gene: TRBV27
CDR3aa: CASSFPRNRGISPLHF
CDR3nt: TGTGCCAGCAGTTTCCCAAGGAACCGGGGGATATCACCCCTCCACTTT

abundance: NA
j_gene: TRBJ1-6
d_gene: NA
v_gene: TRBV27
CDR3aa: CASSLYGPGHNPPLHF
CDR3nt: TGTGCCAGCAGTTTATACGGACCGGGGCACAATCCACCCCTCCACTTT